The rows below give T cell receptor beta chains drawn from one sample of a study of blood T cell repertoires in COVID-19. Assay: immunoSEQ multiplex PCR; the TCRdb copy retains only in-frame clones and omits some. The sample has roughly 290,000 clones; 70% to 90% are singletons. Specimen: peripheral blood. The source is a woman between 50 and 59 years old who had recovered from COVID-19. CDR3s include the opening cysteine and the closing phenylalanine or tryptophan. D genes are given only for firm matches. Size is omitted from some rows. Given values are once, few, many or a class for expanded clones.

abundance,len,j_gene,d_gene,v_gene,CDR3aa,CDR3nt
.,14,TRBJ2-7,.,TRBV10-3,CAIGGRESSYEQYF,TGTGCCATCGGAGGGCGGGAAAGCTCCTACGAGCAGTACTTC
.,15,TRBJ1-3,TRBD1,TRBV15,CATRLSGQAGNTIYF,TGTGCCACCAGATTATCGGGACAGGCTGGAAACACCATATATTTT
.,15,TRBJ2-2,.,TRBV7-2,CASSLRDKYTGELFF,TGTGCCAGCAGCTTAAGGGACAAATACACCGGGGAGCTGTTTTTT
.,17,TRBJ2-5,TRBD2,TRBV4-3,CASSQEIGRGVGETQYF,TGCGCCAGCAGCCAAGAGATCGGGCGGGGGGTAGGGGAGACCCAGTACTTC
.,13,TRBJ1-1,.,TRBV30,CAWSATEFTEAFF,TGTGCCTGGAGTGCTACAGAGTTCACTGAAGCTTTCTTT
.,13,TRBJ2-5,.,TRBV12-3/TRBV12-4,CASSPSVQETQYF,TGTGCCAGCAGCCCTAGCGTACAAGAGACCCAGTACTTC
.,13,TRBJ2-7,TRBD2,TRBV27,CASSFGGANEQYF,TGTGCCAGCTCCTTCGGGGGGGCCAACGAGCAGTACTTC
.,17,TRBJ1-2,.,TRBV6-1,CASSDSRAQQSLYGYTF,TGTGCCAGCAGTGATTCTCGAGCACAGCAGTCTCTCTATGGCTACACCTTC
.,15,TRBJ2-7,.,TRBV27,CASSLSYAVSYEQYF,TGTGCCAGCAGTTTATCCTACGCGGTCTCCTACGAGCAGTACTTC
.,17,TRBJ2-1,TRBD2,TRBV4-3,CASSPITGTRHRNEQFF,TGCGCCAGCAGCCCCATAACCGGGACTAGACACCGCAATGAGCAGTTCTTC
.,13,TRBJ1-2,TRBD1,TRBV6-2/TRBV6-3,CASSPGQGLGYTF,TGTGCCAGCAGCCCGGGACAGGGTTTAGGCTACACCTTC
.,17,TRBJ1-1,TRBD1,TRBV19,CASSIGTGGTLNTEAFF,TGTGCCAGTAGTATAGGGACAGGGGGAACCCTGAACACTGAAGCTTTCTTT
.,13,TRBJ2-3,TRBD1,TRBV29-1,CSVGQRQRDTQYF,TGCAGCGTGGGACAGCGGCAGAGGGATACGCAGTATTTT
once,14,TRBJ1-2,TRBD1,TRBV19,CASSMQDRAGGYTF,TGTGCCAGTAGTATGCAGGACAGGGCAGGCGGCTACACCTTC
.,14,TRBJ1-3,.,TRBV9,CASSVDVAENTIYF,TGTGCCAGCAGCGTAGACGTGGCGGAGAACACCATATATTTT
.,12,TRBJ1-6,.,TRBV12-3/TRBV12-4,CASRGGVSPLHF,TGTGCCAGCAGGGGAGGGGTCTCACCCCTCCACTTT
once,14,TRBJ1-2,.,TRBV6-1,CASSEVGVIYGYTF,TGTGCCAGCAGTGAAGTCGGGGTTATCTATGGCTACACCTTC
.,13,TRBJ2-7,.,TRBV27,CASAQGRGYEQYF,TGTGCCAGCGCCCAGGGAAGGGGCTACGAGCAGTACTTC
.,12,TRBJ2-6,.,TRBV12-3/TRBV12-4,CASSFSGGAAEF,TGTGCCAGCAGTTTTAGCGGTGGGGCAGCCGAGTTC
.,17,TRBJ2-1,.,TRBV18,CASSPPLGGAPYNEQFF,TGTGCCAGCTCACCACCGCTCGGGGGTGCCCCCTACAATGAGCAGTTCTTC
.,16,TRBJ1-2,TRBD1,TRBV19,CASRPTGTAVNYGYTF,TGTGCCAGTAGGCCCACCGGGACAGCCGTTAACTATGGCTACACCTTC
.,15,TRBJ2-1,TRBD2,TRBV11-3,CASSLGGSSYNEQFF,TGTGCCAGCAGCTTAGGCGGGAGCTCCTACAATGAGCAGTTCTTC
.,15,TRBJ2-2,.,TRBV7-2,CASSLAGGNTGELFF,TGTGCCAGCAGCTTAGCGGGAGGGAACACCGGGGAGCTGTTTTTT
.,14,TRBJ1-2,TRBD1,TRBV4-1,CASSQEGTGAGYTF,TGCGCCAGCAGCCAAGAGGGGACAGGGGCTGGCTACACCTTC
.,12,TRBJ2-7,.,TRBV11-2,CASSFPQFEQYF,TGTGCCAGCAGCTTCCCCCAGTTCGAGCAGTACTTC
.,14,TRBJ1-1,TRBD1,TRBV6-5,CASGRYNRGLEAFF,TGTGCCAGCGGGCGATACAACAGGGGCCTTGAAGCTTTCTTT
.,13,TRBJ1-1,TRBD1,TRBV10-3,CAISDRGTGGAFF,TGTGCCATCAGTGATCGAGGGACAGGGGGAGCTTTCTTT
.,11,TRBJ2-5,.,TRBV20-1,CSARTSETQYF,TGCAGTGCTAGGACTAGTGAGACCCAGTACTTC
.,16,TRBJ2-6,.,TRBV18,CASSPPIGAGANVLTF,TGTGCCAGCTCACCACCGATAGGGGCTGGGGCCAACGTCCTGACTTTC
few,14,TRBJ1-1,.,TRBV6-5,CASSRRNRNTEAFF,TGTGCCAGCAGTAGGAGGAACAGGAACACTGAAGCTTTCTTT
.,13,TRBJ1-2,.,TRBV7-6,CASSLGGDYGYTF,TGTGCCAGCAGCTTAGGGGGCGACTATGGCTACACCTTC
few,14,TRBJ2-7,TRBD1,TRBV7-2,CASSLGTGAHEQYF,TGTGCCAGCAGCTTAGGAACAGGGGCCCACGAGCAGTACTTC
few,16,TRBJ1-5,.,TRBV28,CASSLRAWLSNQPQHF,TGTGCCAGCAGTCTCAGGGCTTGGTTGAGCAATCAGCCCCAGCATTTT